The 31 T cell receptor beta chains listed next were all sequenced from one sample in a study of cytomegalovirus exposure and HLA in healthy donors. A multiplex PCR was run with 60 Vbeta primers and 13 Jbeta primers. TCRdb keeps only in-frame clones here, not all; method: immunoSEQ multiplex PCR. The sample records 50,000 to 65,000 clones, 60% to 80% being singletons. Sequencing was carried out using PBMCs. Receptors were obtained from a woman in her thirties or forties in good health and CMV-seropositive.

The chain uses TRBV29-1 and TRBJ1-1; TRBD1 agrees at 10 bases. This CDR3 has 17 residues. Germline CDR1 SQVTM, CDR2 ANQGSEA. The V and J ends lost 5 bases and 4 bases, in that order; junction bases with no gene match: 16. Here the CDR3 DNA reads TGCAGCGTTACCCCGGGACAGGGGATCGGGTTGGGCACTGAAGCTTTCTTT. It codes for CSVTPGQGIGLGTEAFF.

CDR3 nucleotide sequence: TGTGCCAGCAGCTTCTTGGCAGGGGTGGCAGATACGCAGTATTTT. Translating it yields CASSFLAGVADTQYF. The genes are TRBV5-8 and TRBJ2-3, with D perhaps matching TRBD1 (6 bases). This CDR3 has 15 residues. In germline, CDR1 is SGHTS, CDR2 YDEGEE. Trimming took 2 bases from V and 4 from J, leaving 14 bases between them.

The V call is TRBV13, the J call TRBJ1-3; possible D gene TRBD1, 6 bases. The CDR3 length is 16 residues. Germline V gene data show CDR1 as PRHDT and CDR2 as FYEKMQ (reference sequence). V was trimmed by 5 bases and J by 0 bases, leaving 14 bases between them. CDR3 sequence reads: CASSPQPDSSGNTIYF. CDR3 nucleotides: TGTGCCAGCAGCCCTCAGCCGGACAGCTCTGGAAACACCATATATTTT.

The rearrangement joins TRBV30 to TRBJ2-5; maybe TRBD2 (5 bases). CDR1 is GTSNPN, CDR2 SVGIG, per germline (reference sequence). CDR3 length: 16 amino acids. Trimming left V 8 bases short and J 4 bases short, with 26 bases between. In nucleotides, the CDR3 is TGTGCCGCTGTAGGCATAGGCGGGCAAGGCAGAGAGACCCAGTACTTC. It encodes CAAVGIGGQGRETQYF.

The chain links TRBV7-9 to TRBJ2-6; TRBD2 aligns across 9 bases. Germline V gives CDR1 SEHNR, CDR2 FQNEAQ (reference sequence). CDR3 length equals 19 residues. Unmatched junction bases numbered 6, after V lost 0 bases and J lost 0 bases. This chain's CDR3 is CASSLARGGTSSGANVLTF. Written as DNA, the CDR3 is TGTGCCAGCAGCTTAGCGCGGGGGGGGACCAGCTCTGGGGCCAACGTCCTGACTTTC.

The chain carries TRBV6-5 and TRBJ1-5; the D is unclear. Trimming cost V 0 bases and J 1 base, with 7 bases left between them. This CDR3 is built from 15 residues. The V gene's germline CDR1 is MNHEY and CDR2 SVGAGI. In DNA, the CDR3 is TGTGCCAGCAGTTACTCGACACCAAGCAATCAGCCCCAGCATTTT. Amino acid sequence: CASSYSTPSNQPQHF.

In its sample, this clone was seen a few times. This chain connects TRBV27 to TRBJ1-5; TRBD1 matches 9 bases. Germline trimming cut 10 bases from V and 7 bases from J; bases unmatched to any gene: 8. The CDR3 runs 13 residues. Germline loops: CDR1 MNHEY, CDR2 SMNVEV (reference sequence). This chain's CDR3 is CAIPTGGDQPQHF. CDR3 DNA sequence: TGTGCCATCCCGACAGGGGGGGACCAGCCCCAGCATTTT.

This clone was seen more than once but under ten times. This CDR3 is CASSTSGQETQYF. The CDR3 nucleotides read TGTGCCAGCAGTACCTCCGGGCAAGAGACCCAGTACTTC. V gene TRBV6-1 combines with J gene TRBJ2-5; D not resolved. This CDR3 comprises 13 residues. V lost 5 bases to trimming and J lost 2 bases, with 9 bases between them. From germline, CDR1 is MNHNS and CDR2 SASEGT.

This chain connects TRBV27 to TRBJ2-5, with D perhaps TRBD2 (5 bases). The DNA end lines up better with TRBJ2-7; the J call may be wrong. Germline values: CDR1 MNHEY, CDR2 SMNVEV (reference sequence). CDR3 size: 13 residues. CDR3 region: CASSPTRTYEQYF. The CDR3 nucleotides are TGTGCCAGCAGCCCAACTAGGACCTACGAGCAGTACTTC.

The J gene is TRBJ2-1, the V gene TRBV7-6; no clear D gene. This CDR3 is built from 15 residues. Trimming removed 3 bases at V and 5 bases at J, with 14 bases between. CDR1 is SGHVS, CDR2 FNYEAQ, per germline. The CDR3 DNA sequence: TGTGCCAGCAGCTTCGGTGGGTTGGGCGACAATGAGCAGTTCTTC. Translating it yields CASSFGGLGDNEQFF. Filled out from reference TRBV7-6 and TRBJ2-1, the complete variable domain reads GAGVSQSPRYKVTKRGQDVALRCDPISGHVSLYWYRQALGQGPEFLTYFNYEAQQDKSGLPNDRFSAERPEGSISTLTIQRTEQRDSAMYRCASSFGGLGDNEQFFGPGTRLTVL.

This clone was detected a few times. The V and J genes are TRBV30 and TRBJ2-2; 7 bases line up with TRBD2. CDR3 size: 15 residues. The V and J ends lost 3 bases and 3 bases, in that order; junction bases with no gene match: 7. Germline values: CDR1 GTSNPN, CDR2 SVGIG (reference sequence). CDR3 protein: CAWRVSREDTGELFF. The CDR3 coding sequence is TGTGCCTGGAGGGTGAGCCGGGAGGACACCGGGGAGCTGTTTTTT.

The chain is built from TRBV27 and TRBJ2-1, with TRBD2 matching over 8 bases. CDR1 MNHEY and CDR2 SMNVEV come from the germline V gene (reference sequence). V trimming: 4 bases; J trimming: 0 bases; junction bases outside the gene matches: 5. CDR3 length: 16 amino acids. The CDR3 is CASSSPGTSSYNEQFF. As DNA, the CDR3 is TGTGCCAGCAGTTCCCCCGGGACTAGCTCCTACAATGAGCAGTTCTTC.

This clone was counted a few times. Here the CDR3 DNA reads TGCGCCAGCAGTGAGTCCGTCCTGGGGGCGCCCACCTTC. It yields the protein CASSESVLGAPTF. The J gene is TRBJ1-2, the V gene TRBV10-2; a possible D gene is TRBD1 (6 bases). The V and J ends lost 0 bases and 13 bases respectively, with 15 bases between them. The CDR3 is 13 residues long. Germline lookup yields CDR1 WSHSY and CDR2 SAAADI.

V gene TRBV7-6 combines with J gene TRBJ2-7; D might be TRBD1 (6 bases). This CDR3 comprises 16 residues. V dropped 1 base and J dropped 4 bases, with 17 bases sitting between them. Germline values: CDR1 SGHVS, CDR2 FNYEAQ. The CDR3 DNA reads as TGTGCCAGCAGCTTAGACTTGGACAGCCTTTTGTACGAGCAGTACTTC. This gives the protein CASSLDLDSLLYEQYF.

J is TRBJ2-3 and V is TRBV19; 8 nucleotides align to TRBD1. Per the germline V gene, CDR1 is LNHDA and CDR2 is SQIVND (reference sequence). This CDR3 has 14 residues. Unmatched junction bases numbered 8, after V lost 7 bases and J lost 5 bases. The CDR3 DNA reads as TGTGCCAGTACCCAGGGGGCGGACAGAGATACGCAGTATTTT. Translated, it gives CASTQGADRDTQYF.

This clone showed up just a few times. This rearrangement joins TRBV30 to TRBJ2-4, with a possible D match to TRBD1 (5 bases). The CDR3 totals 11 residues. Germline V gene lookup returns CDR1 GTSNPN and CDR2 SVGIG (reference sequence). V was cut by 3 bases and J by 7 bases, with 7 bases left in between. CDR3 nucleotides: TGTGCCTGGAGCGCAGGGAACATTCAGTACTTC. Translating gives CAWSAGNIQYF.

This chain connects TRBV11-2 to TRBJ1-2; 7 bases line up with TRBD1. The CDR3 runs 14 residues. Germline CDR1 SGHAT, CDR2 FQNNGV. Unmatched junction bases numbered 10, after V lost 5 bases and J lost 7 bases. The CDR3 nucleotides read TGTGCCAGCAGCCGGACAGGCGCCTCGGGTGGCTACACCTTC. It encodes CASSRTGASGGYTF.

This CDR3 is CAWSKTANLPTNEKLFF. Here the CDR3 DNA reads TGTGCCTGGAGCAAGACAGCCAACCTGCCAACTAATGAAAAACTGTTTTTT. The J gene is TRBJ1-4, the V gene TRBV30; tentatively, D is TRBD1 (5 bases). Germline V CDR1 and CDR2: GTSNPN, SVGIG (reference sequence). The V and J ends lost 3 bases and 0 bases respectively, with 17 bases between them. The CDR3 is 17 amino acids.

V and J are TRBV5-6 and TRBJ2-7; tentatively, D is TRBD1 (5 bases). CDR1 and CDR2 (germline): SGHDT, YYEEEE. The CDR3 covers 12 residues. Deletions cut 1 base from V and 6 bases from J, with 8 bases between. CDR3 residues: CASSLQGAEQYF. The CDR3 bases are TGTGCCAGCAGCTTGCAGGGTGCCGAGCAGTACTTC.

This clone was picked up one time. The CDR3 nucleotides read TGTGCCAGCAGCCCCGTGGGTCAGCGGGGGGTCTACGAGCAGTACTTC. Its translation: CASSPVGQRGVYEQYF. The J gene is TRBJ2-7, the V gene TRBV2, with 9 bases fitting TRBD2. V dropped 6 bases and J dropped 3; count of bases not matched to a gene: 12. The CDR3 spans 16 residues. Germline V gene data show CDR1 as SNHLY and CDR2 as FYNNEI.

This rearrangement joins TRBV30 to TRBJ1-1; D is possibly TRBD1 (6 bases). CDR1 and CDR2 (germline): GTSNPN, SVGIG (reference sequence). The CDR3 covers 10 residues. With 8 bases removed from V and 7 bases from J, the gap between germline ends came to 11 bases. CDR3 sequence reads: CARIQGEAFF. The CDR3 DNA reads as TGTGCCCGGATACAGGGTGAAGCTTTCTTT.

This clone turned up a few times. The CDR3 DNA follows: TGTGCCAGCAGCTTAACACTGACAGGGGGCGGCTACACCTTC. This gives the protein CASSLTLTGGGYTF. This chain connects TRBV7-2 to TRBJ1-2; the match to TRBD1 covers 10 bases. The trim removed 2 bases at V and 8 bases at J, leaving 5 bases unmatched. The germline V gene encodes CDR1 SGHTA and CDR2 FQGNSA. The CDR3 runs 14 residues. Together with reference TRBV7-2 and TRBJ1-2, the CDR3 gives the full variable domain: GAGVSQSPSNKVTEKGKDVELRCDPISGHTALYWYRQSLGQGLEFLIYFQGNSAPDKSGLPSDRFSAERTGGSVSTLTIQRTQQEDSAVYLCASSLTLTGGGYTFGSGTRLTVV.

This clone was counted a few times. One junction end disagrees with the germline gene, perhaps due to a read error. This rearrangement joins TRBV10-1 to TRBJ1-2; 10 nucleotides match TRBD1. Looked up from germline, CDR1 is WNHNN and CDR2 is SYGVQD (reference sequence). The CDR3 runs to 19 residues. CDR3 in amino acids: CASSEPDRGGVRTKYGYTF. The CDR3 DNA reads as TGCGCCAGCAGTGAACCGGACAGGGGGGGGGTGAGGACTAAGTATGGCTACACCTTC.

In its sample, this clone was seen a few times. This chain joins TRBV20-1 and TRBJ2-1, with D possibly being TRBD1 (5 bases). This CDR3 contains 11 residues. The V end was cut by 5 bases, the J end by 7 bases, with 9 bases between. Germline lookup yields CDR1 DFQATT and CDR2 SNEGSKA (reference sequence). Here the CDR3 DNA reads TGCAGTGCTGCCCAGGGAAATGAGCAGTTCTTC. Its protein product is CSAAQGNEQFF.

This clone was counted once. The V and J genes are TRBV9 and TRBJ2-1; 13 bases map to TRBD2. CDR3 length: 16 residues. Trimming cost V 0 bases and J 4 bases; bases outside gene matches: 1. Germline V gives CDR1 SGDLS, CDR2 YYNGEE. CDR3 DNA sequence: TGTGCCAGCAGCGTAGGGACTAGCGGGGGATACAATGAGCAGTTCTTC. Its protein product is CASSVGTSGGYNEQFF.

This clone has only one observation. The rearrangement links TRBV7-2 to TRBJ1-1; D is ambiguous. The V and J ends lost 0 bases and 6 bases respectively, with 8 bases between them. This CDR3 region has 13 residues. CDR1 and CDR2 (germline): SGHTA, FQGNSA. The CDR3 is CASSLARGPEAFF. The CDR3 coding sequence is TGTGCCAGCAGCTTAGCGCGAGGTCCTGAAGCTTTCTTT.

This rearrangement joins TRBV5-6 to TRBJ2-7; D unresolved. The germline V gene encodes CDR1 SGHDT and CDR2 YYEEEE. V shed 0 bases and J shed 8 bases, with 6 bases lying between them. The CDR3 runs 11 residues. The CDR3 DNA follows: TGTGCCAGCAGCTTGGGAGGAAAGCAGTACTTC. It codes for CASSLGGKQYF.

The chain joins TRBV6-1 to TRBJ2-3, with 9 bases matching TRBD2. Trimming at V came to 7 bases and at J to 0 bases, leaving 5 bases not matched to a gene. Looked up from germline, CDR1 is MNHNS and CDR2 is SASEGT. The CDR3 is 15 amino acids. CDR3 sequence (DNA): TGTGCCAGCATCAGCGGGGGGCGAAGCACAGATACGCAGTATTTT. Translation: CASISGGRSTDTQYF.

This rearrangement joins TRBV6-6 to TRBJ1-5; 9 positions agree with TRBD1. V dropped 8 bases and J dropped 6; count of bases not matched to a gene: 8. This CDR3 contains 14 residues. Germline V gives CDR1 MNHNY, CDR2 SVGAGI (reference sequence). CDR3 region: CASFGQGRAQPQHF. The CDR3 DNA reads as TGTGCCAGCTTTGGACAGGGGAGAGCTCAGCCCCAGCATTTT.

This clone was found once. In DNA form, the CDR3 reads TGTGCCAGCAGCGTCCGGGACAGGGCTGGCTACACCTTC. Translated: CASSVRDRAGYTF. This chain uses TRBV5-6 with TRBJ1-2; the match to TRBD1 covers 9 bases. The V segment lost 4 bases and the J segment 7 bases; nucleotides outside the gene matches: 5. Germline CDR1 reads SGHDT; CDR2 reads YYEEEE. This CDR3 region has 13 residues.

This clone showed up just once. The rearrangement uses TRBV6-5 and TRBJ2-7; TRBD1 aligns across 10 bases. V dropped 2 bases and J dropped 3; count of bases not matched to a gene: 4. This CDR3 spans 15 amino acids. Germline CDR1 and CDR2: MNHEY and SVGAGI. The CDR3 loop is CASSYGTGDLYEQYF. The CDR3 nucleotides are TGTGCCAGCAGTTACGGGACAGGGGACCTCTACGAGCAGTACTTC.